This T cell receptor beta chain emerged from a study of T cell responses to AZD1222 COVID-19 vaccine. Comment on this clone: What it binds is unknown.

This CDR3 is 16 amino acids long. Per the germline V gene, CDR1 is LNHDA and CDR2 is SQIVND (reference sequence). V lost 4 bases and J 3 bases, leaving 16 bases between the germline ends. Points from the study as a whole: Clonal diversity may have been underestimated in mostly white British donors. Increased Spike-specific TCR breadth and depth were observed after two AZD1222 doses. There were vaccine-associated CD4 TCRs across spike, dominant at 160-218 and 743-854.

This table comes from immunoSEQ multiplex PCR, and its TCRdb copy is limited to in-frame clones, with some not included. The table includes 77,000 or so clones, about 90% detected once. The chain recombines TRBV19 with TRBJ2-1; unclear D gene. The source is an adult in good health. This sample comprised peripheral blood, obtained on day 0 of MenACWY control vaccination. This CDR3 is CASSSAPGSIYNEQFF. The CDR3 DNA sequence: TGTGCCAGTAGTAGCGCCCCCGGGTCCATCTACAATGAGCAGTTCTTC.